Listed below are T cell receptor beta chains from one sample, sequenced in a study of CD8+CD57+ T cells in acquired aplastic anemia. TCRdb redid the calling of the reads with MiXCR, one entry per CDR3 protein. The sample has hundreds of thousands of distinct CDR3 sequences; 55% to 75% are singletons. The material sequenced was sorted CD4+, CD8+, or CD8+CD57+ T cells (not recorded which) from PBMCs. The origin of the receptors is a human donor in good health, serving as a control. CDR3s include the opening cysteine and the closing phenylalanine or tryptophan. Fields, in order: D gene, clone size, J gene, V gene, CDR3 DNA, CDR3 protein. D genes are given only for firm matches. A row's size may be missing; if present it is once, few, many or a size class.

D: -; size: once; J: TRBJ2-1; V: TRBV20-1; DNA: TGCAGTGCCATGGACCTGAACACTGAAGACAATGAGCAGTTCTTC; CDR3: CSAMDLNTEDNEQFF
D: -; size: many; J: TRBJ2-7; V: TRBV11-2; DNA: TGTGCCAGCACCCTACGGTGGGGCCAGAGCTCCTACGAGCAGTACTTC; CDR3: CASTLRWGQSSYEQYF
D: -; size: once; J: TRBJ1-6; V: TRBV20-1; DNA: TGCAGTGCTAGAGAGGACGGAAACACCACCCTCCACTTT; CDR3: CSAREDGNTTLHF
D: -; size: -; J: TRBJ2-3; V: TRBV20-1; DNA: TGCAGTGCTAACACTAGGTCGGATACGCAGTATTTT; CDR3: CSANTRSDTQYF
D: -; size: -; J: TRBJ2-5; V: TRBV2; DNA: TGTGCCAGCAGCTCGTCGAGTACCAAAGAGACACAGTACTTC; CDR3: CASSSSSTKETQYF
D: -; size: -; J: TRBJ1-2; V: TRBV5-1; DNA: TGCGCCAGCGGCAAAGGGGATGGACAATATGGCTACACCTTC; CDR3: CASGKGDGQYGYTF
D: -; size: -; J: TRBJ2-3; V: TRBV4-3; DNA: TGCGCCAGCAGCCCGGGGCGGGTCGGTTTGATGTATTTT; CDR3: CASSPGRVGLMYF
D: -; size: -; J: TRBJ2-7; V: TRBV2; DNA: TGTGCCAGCAGTCTGTTCGAGGGGTACTTC; CDR3: CASSLFEGYF
D: -; size: -; J: TRBJ2-1; V: TRBV10-3; DNA: TGTGCCATCAGGGATGATAATGAGCAGTTCTTC; CDR3: CAIRDDNEQFF
D: -; size: many; J: TRBJ2-1; V: TRBV7-9; DNA: TGTGCCGGTGGAGGGGGCCGGTACAATGAGCAGTTCTTC; CDR3: CAGGGGRYNEQFF
D: -; size: -; J: TRBJ1-6; V: TRBV7-9; DNA: -; CDR3: CASSQTSVYFCAISSINSPLHF
D: -; size: -; J: TRBJ1-5; V: TRBV7-2; DNA: TGTGCGGCGGGGGGGCCGAGGGAACAGCCCCAGCATTTT; CDR3: CAAGGPREQPQHF
D: -; size: -; J: TRBJ1-4; V: TRBV5-4; DNA: TGTGCCAGCAGGGGGGGGTGGGTCGATGAAAAACTGTTTTTT; CDR3: CASRGGWVDEKLFF
D: TRBD1; size: -; J: TRBJ2-1; V: TRBV15; DNA: TGTGCCATCAGACAGGGGTACGAACAGTTCTTC; CDR3: CAIRQGYEQFF
D: -; size: -; J: TRBJ1-1; V: TRBV7-9; DNA: TGTGCCAGCAGCTTAGAGAGAGAGGCTGAAGCTTTCTTT; CDR3: CASSLEREAEAFF
D: TRBD1; size: many; J: TRBJ1-2; V: TRBV5-6; DNA: TGTGCCAGCAGCTCAGCCGGGACAGGGGGCACTGGCTACACCTTC; CDR3: CASSSAGTGGTGYTF
D: -; size: -; J: TRBJ1-6; V: TRBV7-2; DNA: TGTGCCAGCAGCTTGGGAACAGTGGGTTATGTTTCCCCCCTCCACTTT; CDR3: CASSLGTVGYVSPLHF
D: TRBD1; size: -; J: TRBJ1-2; V: TRBV11-2; DNA: TGTGCCAGCAGCATAGTGGGCAGGACAGGGGATGGCTACACCTTC; CDR3: CASSIVGRTGDGYTF
D: -; size: -; J: TRBJ2-5; V: TRBV4-2; DNA: TGTGCCAGCAGCCATCACCTAGCGGACAGGGTAGAGACCCAGTACTTC; CDR3: CASSHHLADRVETQYF
D: -; size: -; J: TRBJ2-5; V: TRBV7-2; DNA: -; CDR3: CASSRGDTQYFGPYF
D: TRBD1; size: -; J: TRBJ2-1; V: TRBV20-1; DNA: TGCAGTGCTCACAGGGGTCTAAGCAGTGAGCAGTTCTTC; CDR3: CSAHRGLSSEQFF
D: -; size: -; J: TRBJ1-5; V: TRBV24-1; DNA: TGTGCCACCAGTGACGGAGGCCTGGGAAAGCCCCAGCATTTT; CDR3: CATSDGGLGKPQHF
D: -; size: few; J: TRBJ2-1; V: TRBV9; DNA: TGTGCCAGCAGCGAGGGGGGGGCGGGATTTGCCTCTAATGAGCAGTTCTTC; CDR3: CASSEGGAGFASNEQFF
D: TRBD2; size: once; J: TRBJ2-7; V: TRBV11-2; DNA: TGTGCCAGCAGCTTAAATAGCGGGGGTGCACCTCCGTGCTCCTACGAGCAGTACTTC; CDR3: CASSLNSGGAPPCSYEQYF
D: -; size: -; J: TRBJ2-5; V: TRBV7-3; DNA: TGTGCCAGCAGCTGCCAGGGTGAGGCACAGCCCCAGCACTTC; CDR3: CASSCQGEAQPQHF
D: -; size: many; J: TRBJ2-7; V: TRBV19; DNA: TGTGCCAGTAGTACCCGACACAGGGCCTTC; CDR3: CASSTRHRAF
D: -; size: -; J: TRBJ2-5; V: TRBV12-3/TRBV12-4; DNA: TGTGCCAGCAGTCAAGTTACGGGACTGCAAGAGACCCGGTACTTC; CDR3: CASSQVTGLQETRYF
D: -; size: once; J: TRBJ2-5; V: TRBV5-8; DNA: TGTGCCAGCAGGGACAGCGAGGATACCCAGTACTTC; CDR3: CASRDSEDTQYF
D: TRBD1; size: -; J: TRBJ1-6; V: TRBV7-9; DNA: TGTGCCAGCAGCCCTAGGACAGGTGGTTCTCCCGGCCAGTTT; CDR3: CASSPRTGGSPGQF
D: TRBD2; size: -; J: TRBJ2-2; V: TRBV18; DNA: TGTGCCAGCTCACTTAATCTCGCTAGCGGGTCGAACACCGGGGAGCTGTTTTTT; CDR3: CASSLNLASGSNTGELFF
D: -; size: many; J: TRBJ2-7; V: TRBV27; DNA: TGTGCCAGCAGGCCGCTAATCACCGGGACAAGGATCTACGAGCAGTACTTC; CDR3: CASRPLITGTRIYEQYF
D: TRBD2; size: -; J: TRBJ2-3; V: TRBV7-8; DNA: TGTGCCAGCAGCTTAGGACTAGCGGGGGGGGGAGGAGATACGCAGTATTTT; CDR3: CASSLGLAGGGGDTQYF
D: -; size: -; J: TRBJ2-7; V: TRBV2; DNA: TGTGCCAGCAGTTCGGTGCCGTCGAGGGGATTGGGGGTACAGTACTTC; CDR3: CASSSVPSRGLGVQYF
D: -; size: -; J: TRBJ1-6; V: TRBV5-1; DNA: TGCGCCAGCAGCTTAGGGGGGAAAGCCTCTATCTCACCCCTCCACTTT; CDR3: CASSLGGKASISPLHF
D: TRBD1; size: many; J: TRBJ2-7; V: TRBV5-1; DNA: TGCGCCAGCAGCTTGCCAGGGGGCTACGAGCAGTACTTC; CDR3: CASSLPGGYEQYF
D: -; size: -; J: TRBJ1-2; V: TRBV4-1; DNA: TGCGCCAGCAGCCAAGATTGGGCCAGGGCTAACTATGGCTACACCTTC; CDR3: CASSQDWARANYGYTF
D: -; size: -; J: TRBJ1-3; V: TRBV2; DNA: TGTGCCAGCAGTGGCCGGAGGGTGCCAGATACCCAGTATTATTTT; CDR3: CASSGRRVPDTQYYF
D: -; size: many; J: TRBJ1-2; V: TRBV4-3; DNA: TGCGCCAGCAGCCGGGAGTTAAGCTATGGCTACACCTTC; CDR3: CASSRELSYGYTF
D: -; size: -; J: TRBJ1-2; V: TRBV20-1; DNA: TGCAGTGCTAGAGGCAGGGTCCCATTCAGCTACACCTTC; CDR3: CSARGRVPFSYTF
D: TRBD1; size: once; J: TRBJ2-7; V: TRBV25-1; DNA: TGTGCCAGCAGTGAGGAGCAGGGGGTCTCCTACGAGCAGTACTTC; CDR3: CASSEEQGVSYEQYF
D: -; size: -; J: TRBJ1-6; V: TRBV7-2; DNA: TGTGCCAGCAGCTTAGGTGTCCAGGGTGCTTCCCACCTGCACTTT; CDR3: CASSLGVQGASHLHF
D: -; size: -; J: TRBJ1-5; V: TRBV7-9; DNA: TGTGCCAGCAGCTTAGCCGATACGCAGTATCTTGGCCCACATTTT; CDR3: CASSLADTQYLGPHF
D: TRBD2; size: -; J: TRBJ2-1; V: TRBV20-1; DNA: TGCAGTGCTAGCTGGGGGGGTAGCTCCTACAATGAGCAGTCCTTC; CDR3: CSASWGGSSYNEQSF
D: -; size: many; J: TRBJ2-1; V: TRBV6-2/TRBV6-3; DNA: TGTGCCAGCAGGTATGCCCCATCGGGGGAGCTCTACAATGAGCAGTTCTTC; CDR3: CASRYAPSGELYNEQFF
D: -; size: -; J: TRBJ1-1; V: TRBV5-1; DNA: TGCGCCAGCAGCTTGACACGACAAAACACTGAAGCTTTCTTT; CDR3: CASSLTRQNTEAFF
D: -; size: once; J: TRBJ1-5; V: TRBV10-2; DNA: TGCGCCAGCAGCGAGGGTCTCGATCAGCCCCAGCATTTT; CDR3: CASSEGLDQPQHF
D: TRBD2; size: -; J: TRBJ2-3; V: TRBV10-1; DNA: TGCGCCAGCAGTGATAGACTAGCGGGGGGAGTGGGGCAGTATTTT; CDR3: CASSDRLAGGVGQYF
D: -; size: once; J: TRBJ2-1; V: TRBV9; DNA: TGTGCCAGCAGCGTTTCGGGACACGGGGAAGGTACGCTCTTC; CDR3: CASSVSGHGEGTLF
D: -; size: -; J: TRBJ1-4; V: TRBV7-6; DNA: TGTGCCAGCACCCCAGAAGAAGCCCAGTACATAGTGTCATTT; CDR3: CASTPEEAQYIVSF